Presented here are 10 T cell receptor beta chains from one specimen sequenced in a study of T cell responses to AZD1222 COVID-19 vaccine. Using immunoSEQ multiplex PCR, the repertoire was profiled, and TCRdb retains in-frame clones only, with some absent. The table records around 160,000 clones, 90% to 95% of them present only once. Here the sequenced sample was peripheral blood, taken on day 0 of AZD1222 vaccination. The receptors stem from an adult in good health.

The chain combines TRBV14 with TRBJ1-1; no clear D. The V end lost 5 bases, the J end lost 1 base, and 8 bases lay between the germline ends. In germline, CDR1 is SGHDN, CDR2 FVKESK. The CDR3 is made up of 13 amino acids. The CDR3 is CASSLQPNTEAFF. The CDR3 coding sequence is TGTGCCAGCAGCTTACAGCCGAACACTGAAGCTTTCTTT.

The chain carries TRBV11-2 and TRBJ2-1; TRBD2 matches at 11 bases. J lost 4 bases, V lost 5 bases, and 4 bases had no gene match. The CDR3 sequence is 15 residues long. Germline-derived CDR1 and CDR2 are SGHAT and FQNNGV. The CDR3 DNA reads TGTGCCAGCAGCGTAACTAGCGGGGGTTACAATGAGCAGTTCTTC. Its translation: CASSVTSGGYNEQFF.

V is TRBV10-3 and J is TRBJ1-3; no clear D. The V gene's germline CDR1 is ENHRY and CDR2 SYGVKD. CDR3 size: 13 residues. V was pared by 7 bases and J by 0 bases, with 7 bases between. The DNA for the CDR3 is TGTGCCATCAAAGTAGACTCTGGAAACACCATATATTTT. It yields the protein CAIKVDSGNTIYF.

The genes are TRBV2 and TRBJ1-2, with a possible D match to TRBD1 (5 bases). Germline V CDR1 and CDR2: SNHLY, FYNNEI. This CDR3 contains 13 residues. V shed 7 bases and J shed 2 bases, with 11 bases lying between them. Here the CDR3 reads CASIGQTNYGYTF. DNA of the CDR3: TGTGCCAGCATTGGACAAACCAACTATGGCTACACCTTC. Supplemented by reference TRBV2 and TRBJ1-2, the full variable domain reads EPEVTQTPSHQVTQMGQEVILRCVPISNHLYFYWYRQILGQKVEFLVSFYNNEISEKSEIFDDQFSVERPDGSNFTLKIRSTKLEDSAMYFCASIGQTNYGYTFGSGTRLTVV.

The V and J genes are TRBV9 and TRBJ1-1; D is uncertain. The germline V gene has CDR1 SGDLS and CDR2 YYNGEE. V lost 3 bases and J 1 base, leaving 4 bases between the germline ends. The CDR3 extends over 12 amino acids. The DNA of the CDR3 is TGTGCCAGCAGCGCCTCGAACACTGAAGCTTTCTTT. Translating gives CASSASNTEAFF.

The chain links TRBV7-2 to TRBJ2-2; the D gene could be TRBD1 or TRBD2 (5 bases each). V lost 5 bases to trimming and J lost 6 bases, with 10 bases between them. The CDR3 has 13 residues. Germline V lookup: CDR1 SGHTA, CDR2 FQGNSA. In DNA form, the CDR3 reads TGTGCCAGCAGCGGCCAGGGAGCCGGGGAGCTGTTTTTT. Its protein is CASSGQGAGELFF. Full variable domain (missing parts from reference TRBV7-2 and TRBJ2-2): GAGVSQSPSNKVTEKGKDVELRCDPISGHTALYWYRQSLGQGLEFLIYFQGNSAPDKSGLPSDRFSAERTGGSVSTLTIQRTQQEDSAVYLCASSGQGAGELFFGEGSRLTVL.

The chain has TRBV7-6 and TRBJ2-1; TRBD2 matches at 15 bases. The CDR3 is 16 amino acids. CDR1 and CDR2 (germline): SGHVS, FNYEAQ. V was clipped by 1 base and J by 6 bases; unmatched bases: 1. DNA of the CDR3: TGTGCCAGCAGCTTAGGGACTAGCGGGGGGGCCAATGAGCAGTTCTTC. This translates into CASSLGTSGGANEQFF. Full variable domain (missing parts from reference TRBV7-6 and TRBJ2-1): GAGVSQSPRYKVTKRGQDVALRCDPISGHVSLYWYRQALGQGPEFLTYFNYEAQQDKSGLPNDRFSAERPEGSISTLTIQRTEQRDSAMYRCASSLGTSGGANEQFFGPGTRLTVL.

J is TRBJ1-3 and V is TRBV6-6; D not certain. Trimming stripped 8 bases from V and 0 bases from J, with 11 bases between. This CDR3 has 14 residues. Germline-derived CDR1 and CDR2 are MNHNY and SVGAGI (reference sequence). In DNA form, the CDR3 reads TGTGCCAGCTGTCCTCAGGTCTCTGGAAACACCATATATTTT. Residues: CASCPQVSGNTIYF.

This chain uses TRBV2 with TRBJ2-1, with 13 bases identical to TRBD2. This CDR3 is built from 13 residues. CDR1 and CDR2 (germline): SNHLY, FYNNEI. The ends lost 7 bases at V and 10 bases at J; junction bases unmatched: 4. This CDR3 reads CASKEGLAGEQFF. In nucleotides, the CDR3 is TGTGCCAGCAAAGAGGGACTAGCGGGAGAGCAGTTCTTC.

The gene calls are TRBV6-5 and TRBJ2-3; 8 positions agree with TRBD2. Trimming took 7 bases from V and 3 from J; bases not matched to a gene: 6. The CDR3 runs 14 residues. The V gene's germline CDR1 is MNHEY and CDR2 SVGAGI. The DNA for the CDR3 is TGTGCCAGCACCCGGGAGGGCCGAACAGATACGCAGTATTTT. This codes for CASTREGRTDTQYF.